Listed below are T cell receptor beta chains from one sample, sequenced in a study of T cell responses to AZD1222 COVID-19 vaccine. Profiling relied on immunoSEQ multiplex PCR, and the TCRdb table lists in-frame clones only, not all of them. Of around 99,000 clones in the sample, around 87% were seen once. The specimen was peripheral blood, collected 28 days after the second AZD1222 dose. Source of these receptors: an adult who received the AZD1222 COVID-19 vaccine. The CDR3 runs from the conserved cysteine through the conserved F or W.

j_call v_call cdr3_aa
TRBJ1-5 TRBV27 CASSFTGIHQGNQPQHF
TRBJ2-7 TRBV19 CASRRSTSGEYEQYF
TRBJ2-1 TRBV19 CASSTTSGGASGEQFF
TRBJ1-2 TRBV2 CASRLRTVYGYTF
TRBJ1-1 TRBV6-5 CASSYDRNTEAFF
TRBJ1-3 TRBV6-1 CASSEEEPSGNTIYF
TRBJ2-3 TRBV7-3 CASSGRDWGDTQYF
TRBJ2-2 TRBV7-7 CASSYGTGRTGELFF
TRBJ1-5 TRBV29-1 CSAAGTGGGQYNQPQHF
TRBJ2-1 TRBV11-3 CASSLGGSGGKNNEQFF
TRBJ2-1 TRBV27 CASSLSGLNYNEQFF
TRBJ1-1 TRBV9 CASSGTGVTEAFF
TRBJ1-2 TRBV7-9 CASSSTGVDGYTF
TRBJ2-1 TRBV15 CATSRGLAGVDEQFF
TRBJ2-1 TRBV4-3 CASSQAEGFSNEQFF
TRBJ1-5 TRBV4-1 CASSQTGGPHQPQHF
TRBJ2-7 TRBV9 CASSPGTSGSYEQYF
TRBJ1-4 TRBV2 CASSEGGEKLFF
TRBJ2-7 TRBV29-1 CSVARNRLPYEQYF
TRBJ1-1 TRBV6-6 CASSYGTAQLEAFF
TRBJ1-2 TRBV18 CASSPLSETRGYTF
TRBJ2-5 TRBV18 CASSPTRGGQETQYF